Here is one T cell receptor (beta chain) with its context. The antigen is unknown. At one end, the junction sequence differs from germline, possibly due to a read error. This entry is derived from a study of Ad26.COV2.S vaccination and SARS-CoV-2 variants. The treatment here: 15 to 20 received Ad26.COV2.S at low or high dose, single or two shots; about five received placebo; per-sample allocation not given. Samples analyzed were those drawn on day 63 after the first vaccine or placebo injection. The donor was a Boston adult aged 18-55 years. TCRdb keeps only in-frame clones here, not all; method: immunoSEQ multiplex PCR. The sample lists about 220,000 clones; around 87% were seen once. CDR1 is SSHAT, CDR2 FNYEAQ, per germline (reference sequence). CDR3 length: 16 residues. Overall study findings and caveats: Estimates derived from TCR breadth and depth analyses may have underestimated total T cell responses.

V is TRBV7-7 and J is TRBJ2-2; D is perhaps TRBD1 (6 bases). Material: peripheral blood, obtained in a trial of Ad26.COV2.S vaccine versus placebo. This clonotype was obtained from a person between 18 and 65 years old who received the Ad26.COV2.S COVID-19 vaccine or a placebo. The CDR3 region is CASSLMTGKSPGELFF. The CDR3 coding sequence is TGTGCTAGCAGCCTTATGACAGGTAAATCCCCCGGGGAGCTGTTTTTT.